These 25 T cell receptor beta chains came from one sample sequenced in a study of blood T cells in healthy people across ages (dated by TCRdb to between 2014 and 2017). The library relied on 5' RACE. Data came from an Illumina HiSeq 2500. The second PCR ran for roughly 7 to 11 cycles and used a J-beta primer mix along with a sample-barcoded 5' primer. TCRdb reworked the public reads: Q25 trimming with fastp, MiXCR clone assembly, productive beta chains retained. Identical CDR3 protein sequences are pooled into one entry, listed with their most common genes and DNA. This sample has about 1 million distinct CDR3 sequences in its table, and under 45% of those were observed once. The ten most abundant clones make up approximately 20% of the sample. The material sequenced was blood. The receptors come from a woman aged 55-69 years in good health.

CDR3 residues: CSARESRADTQYF. The CDR3, as DNA: TGCAGTGCTAGAGAGTCTCGGGCAGATACGCAGTATTTT. This chain joins TRBV20-1 and TRBJ2-3, with D hard to call. CDR1 and CDR2 (germline): DFQATT, SNEGSKA (reference sequence). Trimming took off 0 bases at V and 4 bases at J, with 8 bases between the two ends. The CDR3 runs to 13 residues.

The chain carries TRBV2 and TRBJ2-7; 10 nucleotides agree with TRBD2. The junction had 16 bases not matched to a gene; V was cut back by 7 bases and J by 7 bases. Germline CDR1 is SNHLY and CDR2 is FYNNEI. CDR3 length equals 16 residues. The CDR3 sequence: CASTLRTSGLYNEQYF. Here the CDR3 DNA reads TGTGCCAGCACCTTAAGGACTAGCGGCCTCTACAATGAGCAGTACTTC.

CDR3 region: CASSQGSSEQFF. The DNA for the CDR3 is TGTGCCAGCAGCCAAGGTTCGAGTGAGCAGTTCTTC. This rearrangement joins TRBV14 to TRBJ2-1, with D hard to call. Per the germline V gene, CDR1 is SGHDN and CDR2 is FVKESK. V shed 1 base and J shed 9 bases, with 7 bases lying between them. The CDR3 consists of 12 residues. The complete variable domain, with remaining parts taken from reference TRBV14 and TRBJ2-1, reads EAGVTQFPSHSVIEKGQTVTLRCDPISGHDNLYWYRRVMGKEIKFLLHFVKESKQDESGMPNNRFLAERTGGTYSTLKVQPAELEDSGVYFCASSQGSSEQFFGPGTRLTVL.

This clonotype was seen a few times. The CDR3 reads CASSETGTGTGGYTF. The CDR3 region has the DNA TGTGCCAGCAGCGAGACCGGGACAGGGACCGGTGGCTACACCTTC. The chain recombines TRBV7-3 with TRBJ1-2; TRBD1 matches at 9 bases. With V trimmed by 5 bases and J by 7 bases, 11 bases remained unmatched. CDR3 length: 15 amino acids. CDR1 and CDR2 from the germline V gene are SGHTA and FQGTGA.

Ten or more counts support this clonotype. The chain employs TRBV5-6 and TRBJ2-3, with TRBD2 identical over 7 bases. CDR1 is SGHDT, CDR2 YYEEEE, per germline. The CDR3 covers 14 residues. V was clipped by 5 bases and J by 2 bases; unmatched bases: 5. DNA of the CDR3: TGTGCCAGCAGTTTTGCGGGAGCCACAGATACGCAGTATTTT. It is translated as CASSFAGATDTQYF.

Turning to this clonotype: Mismatch with germline at one junction end may stem from a read error. The chain uses TRBV15 and TRBJ1-2; no reliable D call. The germline V gene has CDR1 LNHNV and CDR2 YYDKDF (reference sequence). The CDR3 has 13 amino acids. CDR3 coding DNA: TGCGCCTCCAGCAGCGCCCGGGACTATGGCTACACCTTC. It codes for CASSSARDYGYTF.

This clonotype was seen a few times. The chain uses TRBV13 and TRBJ1-1; D is ambiguous. The CDR3 is 14 amino acids. Germline V CDR1 and CDR2: PRHDT, FYEKMQ (reference sequence). V dropped 5 bases and J dropped 1 base, with 11 bases sitting between them. The CDR3 DNA follows: TGTGCCAGCAGCCTTCAACCGGAGAACACTGAAGCTTTCTTT. Its protein is CASSLQPENTEAFF.

The rearrangement links TRBV9 to TRBJ2-3; TRBD1 might be the D (6 bases). This CDR3 is built from 16 residues. The V end was cut by 0 bases, the J end by 5 bases, with 16 bases between. Germline CDR1 and CDR2: SGDLS and YYNGEE. CDR3 in DNA: TGTGCCAGCAGCGTAGGAGAGACACAGGGAATAGATACGCAGTATTTT. As protein: CASSVGETQGIDTQYF.

In this sample, this clonotype turned up a few times. This chain connects TRBV7-9 to TRBJ2-1, with a tentative D call TRBD2 (5 bases). In germline, CDR1 is SEHNR, CDR2 FQNEAQ (reference sequence). The length of the CDR3 is 15 residues. Between the trimmed V and J ends, which lost 7 bases and 5 bases, there was a span of 18 bases. In DNA, the CDR3 is TGTGCCAGCAACGACGAGGAGGAATACAACAATGAGCAGTTCTTC. Translation: CASNDEEEYNNEQFF.

This clonotype was detected a few times. The chain carries TRBV7-9 and TRBJ2-1, with D uncertain. The germline V gene encodes CDR1 SEHNR and CDR2 FQNEAQ (reference sequence). CDR3 length: 15 amino acids. Trimming removed 4 bases from V and 7 bases from J, with 17 bases in between. CDR3 DNA sequence: TGTGCCAGCAGCTCCTCCCTCTATCAACGAAATGAGCAGTTCTTC. Translated: CASSSSLYQRNEQFF.

This clonotype was seen once. The rearrangement joins TRBV7-2 to TRBJ2-1, with 10 positions matching TRBD2. The ends lost 1 base at V and 7 bases at J; junction bases unmatched: 7. This CDR3 contains 16 residues. Germline V lookup: CDR1 SGHTA, CDR2 FQGNSA. The DNA for the CDR3 is TGTGCCAGCAGCTTAGTAGGTAGCGGGAGGACTAATGAGCAGTTCTTC. Its protein product is CASSLVGSGRTNEQFF.

The table lists this clonotype with a few counts. The chain has TRBV7-9 and TRBJ2-4; D possibly matches TRBD1 or TRBD2 (5 bases each). TRBJ2-7 matches the DNA end more closely, so the J call is doubtful. The V gene's germline CDR1 is SEHNR and CDR2 FQNEAQ (reference sequence). This CDR3 comprises 17 residues. CDR3 nucleotide sequence: TGTGCCAGCAGCTCCCCACCCCGGGACGCCCTCTCCTACGAGCAGTACTTC. Residues: CASSSPPRDALSYEQYF.

This clonotype was observed a handful of times. The chain has TRBV14 and TRBJ2-7; 9 nucleotides agree with TRBD2. Gene TRBJ2-5 matches the end of the DNA better, so the J call may be wrong. Germline lookup yields CDR1 SGHDN and CDR2 FVKESK. This CDR3 is built from 14 residues. CDR3 coding DNA: TGTGCCAGCAGCCCCATCGGACTAGCGGAGACCCAGTACTTC. Its protein product is CASSPIGLAETQYF.

The chain employs TRBV7-3 and TRBJ2-3; the match to TRBD2 covers 14 bases. Trimming at V came to 4 bases and at J to 10 bases, leaving 10 bases not matched to a gene. CDR3 length: 16 residues. Germline V lookup: CDR1 SGHTA, CDR2 FQGTGA. The chain's CDR3 is CASSSRTSGRSDAQYF. CDR3 nucleotide sequence: TGTGCCAGCAGCTCAAGGACTAGCGGGAGGAGTGATGCGCAGTATTTT. Supplemented by reference TRBV7-3 and TRBJ2-3, the full variable domain reads GAGVSQTPSNKVTEKGKYVELRCDPISGHTALYWYRQSLGQGPEFLIYFQGTGAADDSGLPNDRFFAVRPEGSVSTLKIQRTERGDSAVYLCASSSRTSGRSDAQYFGPGTRLTVL.

The chain combines TRBV25-1 with TRBJ2-3; no clear D gene. CDR1 is MGHDK and CDR2 is SYGVNS in the germline V gene. V lost 1 base and J 4 bases, leaving 9 bases between the germline ends. The CDR3 runs 14 residues. The CDR3 DNA is TGTGCCAGCAGTGAATTTGGACGACCAGATACGCAGTATTTT. Translation: CASSEFGRPDTQYF. Together with reference TRBV25-1 and TRBJ2-3, the CDR3 gives the full variable domain: EADIYQTPRYLVIGTGKKITLECSQTMGHDKMYWYQQDPGMELHLIHYSYGVNSTEKGDLSSESTVSRIRTEHFPLTLESARPSHTSQYLCASSEFGRPDTQYFGPGTRLTVL.

The chain links TRBV9 to TRBJ2-7; no clear D. Germline CDR1 SGDLS, CDR2 YYNGEE. This CDR3 has 14 residues. Trimming took 2 bases from V and 2 from J, leaving 11 bases between them. The chain's CDR3 is CASSVLVSAYEQYF. For the CDR3, the DNA is TGTGCCAGCAGCGTCCTAGTATCAGCCTACGAGCAGTACTTC.

The rearrangement joins TRBV5-1 to TRBJ1-2; D perhaps matches TRBD1 (6 bases). Trimming removed 0 bases from V and 4 bases from J, with 10 bases in between. CDR3 size: 14 residues. Germline V gives CDR1 SGHRS, CDR2 YFSETQ. The CDR3 bases are TGCGCCAGCAGCTTGGCGGGCAGGGGCTATGGCTACACCTTC. It translates to CASSLAGRGYGYTF.

This clonotype was observed many times. This chain joins TRBV4-2 and TRBJ2-7; 7 bases align to TRBD1. The CDR3 is 14 residues long. The junction had 6 bases not matched to a gene; V was cut back by 2 bases and J by 5 bases. Germline V lookup: CDR1 LGHNA, CDR2 YNFKEQ. The DNA of the CDR3 is TGTGCCAGCAGCCAAACGGGACAGCTCGACGAGCAGTACTTC. It is translated as CASSQTGQLDEQYF.

This chain joins TRBV18 and TRBJ1-1; D is possibly TRBD1 (5 bases). CDR1 KGHSH and CDR2 LQKENI come from the germline V gene. CDR3 size: 16 residues. V gave up 3 bases and J gave up 7 bases, with 21 bases separating them. The chain's CDR3 is CASSPLVGQGVDEAFF. The CDR3 DNA reads as TGTGCCAGCTCACCCTTGGTCGGGCAGGGAGTTGATGAAGCTTTCTTT.

V is TRBV6-5 and J is TRBJ2-1; 9 bases agree with TRBD2. The germline gives CDR1 MNHEY, CDR2 SVGAGI. The CDR3 is 14 amino acids. Trimming at V came to 6 bases and at J to 2 bases, leaving 2 bases not matched to a gene. The CDR3 here is CASRGLATYNEQFF. CDR3 nucleotide sequence: TGTGCCAGCAGGGGACTAGCTACCTACAATGAGCAGTTCTTC.

This clonotype was recorded a few times. The rearrangement links TRBV12-3 or TRBV12-4 to TRBJ1-2; no definite D call. This CDR3 region has 11 residues. Trimming left V 7 bases short and J 5 bases short, with 8 bases between. DNA for the CDR3: TGTGCCAGCATGATGGGGTATGGCTACACCTTC. It codes for CASMMGYGYTF.

This chain connects TRBV9 to TRBJ1-2; D unresolved. The CDR3 contains 9 residues. Trimming took off 5 bases at V and 11 bases at J, with 7 bases between the two ends. Germline V gene data show CDR1 as SGDLS and CDR2 as YYNGEE. The CDR3 DNA follows: TGTGCCAGCAGAGTCGGGTACACCTTC. It translates to CASRVGYTF.

V is TRBV29-1 and J is TRBJ2-7; perhaps TRBD1 as D (6 bases). V was clipped by 7 bases and J by 0 bases, with 13 bases between them. The CDR3 is 13 amino acids. Germline V gives CDR1 SQVTM, CDR2 ANQGSEA. The CDR3 nucleotides are TGCAGCGCAGGCGGACAGTCCTCCTACGAGCAGTACTTC. Its protein is CSAGGQSSYEQYF.

Comment on this clonotype: A single base separates this from a much larger clone, so it may be a read error. The chain couples TRBV28 to TRBJ2-4; TRBD2 matches 7 bases. V trimming: 8 bases; J trimming: 13 bases; junction bases outside the gene matches: 23. CDR1 and CDR2 (germline): MDHEN, SYDVKM. CDR3 size: 16 residues. This chain's CDR3 is CASELTGGSRPYVQYF. The CDR3 DNA follows: TGTGCCAGCGAACTAACTGGCGGGAGCCGTCCTTATGTGCAGTACTTC.

A single count supports this clonotype. Given a much more abundant clone one base away, this may be a read error. The chain is built from TRBV7-2 and TRBJ2-3; 11 nucleotides agree with TRBD2. CDR3 length: 17 amino acids. The germline CDR1 and CDR2 sequences are SGHTA and FQGNSA. The CDR3 region is CASGFTPLAGVGDTQYF. For the CDR3, the DNA is TGTGCCAGCGGCTTCACCCCACTAGCGGGAGTTGGGGATACGCAGTATTTT.